The entry that follows covers one TCR beta chain sequence. Its specificity is not known. The data belong to a study of Ad26.COV2.S vaccination and SARS-CoV-2 variants. Study information: A COV1001 Ad26.COV2.S trial-arm participant provided the sample.

Notes on the study in general: Breadth of non-spike TCRs did not differ between vaccinees and placebo recipients.

As to treatment: some 19 received Ad26.COV2.S at low or high dose, single or two shots; roughly 5 received placebo; per-sample allocation not given. Samples came from day 63 after the first vaccine or placebo injection. V shed 8 bases, J shed 3 bases, and the junction held 2 bases outside the gene matches. The CDR3 consists of 13 residues. In germline, CDR1 is ENHRY, CDR2 SYGVKD. The data were produced by immunoSEQ multiplex PCR, yet TCRdb's version contains in-frame clones alone and is incomplete. The sample holds around 340,000 clones, around 89% seen once. The J gene is TRBJ1-5, the V gene TRBV10-3, with 9 bases lining up with TRBD1. This receptor was taken from a person aged 18 to 65 who received the Ad26.COV2.S COVID-19 vaccine or a placebo. Sequenced here: peripheral blood, sampled in a trial of Ad26.COV2.S vaccine versus placebo. The CDR3 bases are TGTGCCATCCGGGACAGGGACAATCAGCCCCAGCATTTT. It translates to CAIRDRDNQPQHF.